A selection of T cell receptor beta chains follows, all from one sample in a study of T cells in Graves' hyperthyroidism and ophthalmopathy. TCRdb processed the multiplex PCR reads anew with MiXCR; each CDR3 protein has one entry. The sample consists of approximately 600,000 distinct CDR3 sequences, about 14% of them appearing once. Sequencing input: blood. The receptor source for this set is a woman in her 30s with Graves' hyperthyroidism that later progressed to Graves' ophthalmopathy. CDR3s include the opening cysteine and the closing phenylalanine or tryptophan. Fields, in order: J gene, V gene, CDR3 protein.

J: TRBJ2-7; V: TRBV10-3; CDR3: CAITETGLHEQYF
J: TRBJ1-5; V: TRBV6-1; CDR3: CASSYTTGSNQPQHF
J: TRBJ2-1; V: TRBV5-1; CDR3: CASSSYNPYNEQFF
J: TRBJ1-1; V: TRBV29-1; CDR3: CSVERWTEAFF
J: TRBJ2-7; V: TRBV5-1; CDR3: CASSSDSTSYEQYF
J: TRBJ2-1; V: TRBV20-1; CDR3: CSAPPGSAHYNEQFF
J: TRBJ2-2; V: TRBV7-9; CDR3: CATSGEADTGELFF
J: TRBJ2-7; V: TRBV19; CDR3: CASSIRGYDEQYF
J: TRBJ1-1; V: TRBV11-3; CDR3: CASSAANLGGKAFF
J: TRBJ2-5; V: TRBV7-3; CDR3: CASSEQGLETQYF
J: TRBJ1-4; V: TRBV6-1; CDR3: CASSVDGATNEKLFF
J: TRBJ1-1; V: TRBV28; CDR3: CASITDLNTEAFF
J: TRBJ2-7; V: TRBV27; CDR3: CASSPAGRANEQYF
J: TRBJ2-7; V: TRBV9; CDR3: CASSRRGLAGGTSYEQYF
J: TRBJ2-5; V: TRBV18; CDR3: CASSPEASLWGETQYF
J: TRBJ2-7; V: TRBV4-1; CDR3: CASSQPMVYEQYF
J: TRBJ2-7; V: TRBV3-1; CDR3: CASSLQENSYEQYF
J: TRBJ1-2; V: TRBV11-3; CDR3: CASSLASDYGYTF
J: TRBJ2-1; V: TRBV11-3; CDR3: CASSPRTDYNYNEQFF
J: TRBJ2-5; V: TRBV20-1; CDR3: CSATETLGATQYF
J: TRBJ2-4; V: TRBV7-2; CDR3: CASSLGGNLAKNIQYF
J: TRBJ1-1; V: TRBV27; CDR3: CASSLVQGGERNTEAFF
J: TRBJ1-5; V: TRBV5-1; CDR3: CASSPGTGVNQPQHF
J: TRBJ2-1; V: TRBV4-1; CDR3: CASSRESSYNEQFF